These T cell receptor beta chains were read from a single sample in a study of blood T cell repertoires in COVID-19. Using immunoSEQ multiplex PCR, the repertoire was profiled, and TCRdb retains in-frame clones only, with some absent. Of over 120,000 clones listed, 81% were seen once; the top ten hold about 7.5%. The sequencing input was peripheral blood. These receptor sequences come from a human donor in a cohort sampled during active COVID-19. CDR3s include the opening cysteine and the closing phenylalanine or tryptophan. D genes are given only for firm matches. Expanded clones get a size class; other rows say once, few or many, or leave the size out.

TRBV19,TRBJ1-4,.,.,CASSLDGLNEKLFF,TGTGCCAGTAGTCTCGACGGACTAAATGAAAAACTGTTTTTT
TRBV6-2/TRBV6-3,TRBJ1-4,.,.,CASSSVDLTEKLFF,TGTGCCAGCAGTTCGGTTGACTTGACTGAAAAACTGTTTTTT
TRBV7-2,TRBJ2-7,.,.,CASSFSTGGQRYF,TGTGCCAGCAGCTTTTCGACTGGCGGGCAGCGGTACTTC
TRBV5-1,TRBJ1-3,.,.,CASSLGLAGRGNTIYF,TGCGCCAGCAGCTTGGGTTTAGCCGGTCGCGGAAACACCATATATTTT
TRBV28,TRBJ1-4,.,TRBD1,CASSQRTGTNEKLFF,TGTGCCAGCAGTCAGCGGACAGGGACGAATGAAAAACTGTTTTTT
TRBV7-3,TRBJ2-7,.,.,CASSPGDRPYEQYF,TGTGCCAGCAGCCCCGGTGACAGACCCTACGAGCAGTACTTC
TRBV19,TRBJ2-7,once,TRBD1,CASSIRQGIYEQYF,TGTGCCAGTAGTATCCGACAGGGAATCTACGAGCAGTACTTC
TRBV2,TRBJ1-1,.,.,CATHLRVMNTEAFF,TGTGCCACCCACCTCAGGGTTATGAACACTGAAGCTTTCTTT
TRBV2,TRBJ1-6,once,.,CASSEAGTSNSPLHF,TGTGCCAGCAGTGAAGCCGGGACAAGTAATTCACCCCTCCACTTT
TRBV5-6,TRBJ2-5,.,TRBD2,CASSLQGLAAQETQYF,TGTGCCAGCAGCTTGCAGGGACTAGCGGCCCAAGAGACCCAGTACTTC
TRBV7-2,TRBJ2-1,.,TRBD2,CASSSLLGGSYEQFF,TGTGCCAGCAGCTCTCTCTTAGGCGGGAGTTATGAGCAGTTCTTC
TRBV5-4,TRBJ1-4,.,TRBD1,CASSLDRGYEKLFF,TGTGCCAGCAGCTTGGACAGGGGGTATGAAAAACTGTTTTTT
TRBV29-1,TRBJ2-6,.,.,CSVEDVWTGNGVLTF,TGCAGCGTTGAAGATGTCTGGACTGGAAACGGCGTCCTGACTTTC
TRBV19,TRBJ1-2,.,.,CASNERNNYGYTF,TGTGCCAGTAATGAGCGGAATAACTATGGCTACACCTTC
TRBV7-2,TRBJ2-3,.,TRBD2,CASSLEGSGSFQYF,TGTGCCAGCAGCTTAGAGGGTAGCGGGAGTTTCCAGTATTTT
TRBV5-6,TRBJ1-2,.,.,CASSRGQTPLYGYTF,TGTGCCAGCAGCCGTGGACAGACACCCCTCTATGGCTACACCTTC
TRBV10-2,TRBJ2-3,.,TRBD2,CASSESGFFLSGKSTDTQYF,TGCGCCAGCAGTGAGTCCGGTTTTTTCCTTAGCGGGAAGAGCACAGATACGCAGTATTTT
TRBV4-2,TRBJ2-7,.,.,CASSQDRGLGYEQYF,TGTGCCAGCAGCCAAGATCGCGGGCTTGGCTACGAGCAGTACTTC
TRBV7-8,TRBJ2-7,few,TRBD2,CASSLAGTSGSYEQYF,TGTGCCAGCAGCTTAGCCGGGACTAGCGGCTCCTACGAGCAGTACTTC
TRBV28,TRBJ2-5,.,.,CASSLRGGETQYF,TGTGCCAGCAGTTTAAGGGGGGGAGAGACCCAGTACTTC
TRBV7-9,TRBJ1-2,.,TRBD1,CASSNHGQGGEPGYTF,TGTGCCAGCAGCAACCATGGACAGGGAGGGGAACCCGGCTACACCTTC
TRBV11-3,TRBJ2-3,.,.,CASSSGGTDTQYF,TGTGCCAGCAGCTCCGGAGGCACAGATACGCAGTATTTT
TRBV7-2,TRBJ2-7,.,TRBD1,CASSWKTGGHEQYF,TGTGCCAGCAGCTGGAAGACAGGGGGCCACGAGCAGTACTTC
TRBV27,TRBJ2-5,.,.,CASSTYSREETQYF,TGTGCCAGCAGTACCTACAGTCGAGAAGAGACCCAGTACTTC